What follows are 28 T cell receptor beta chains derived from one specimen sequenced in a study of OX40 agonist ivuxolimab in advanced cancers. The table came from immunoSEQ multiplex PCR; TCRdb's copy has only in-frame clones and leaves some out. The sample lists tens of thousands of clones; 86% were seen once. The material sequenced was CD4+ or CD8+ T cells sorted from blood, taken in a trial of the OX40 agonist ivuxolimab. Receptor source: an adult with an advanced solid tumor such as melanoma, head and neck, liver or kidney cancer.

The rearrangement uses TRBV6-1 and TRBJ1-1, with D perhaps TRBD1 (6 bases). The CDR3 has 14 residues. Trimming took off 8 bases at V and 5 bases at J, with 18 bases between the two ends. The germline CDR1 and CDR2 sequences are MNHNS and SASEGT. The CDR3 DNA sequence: TGTGCCAGCGTTCCAAGCGGGGGGCGAACTGAAGCTTTCTTT. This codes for CASVPSGGRTEAFF.

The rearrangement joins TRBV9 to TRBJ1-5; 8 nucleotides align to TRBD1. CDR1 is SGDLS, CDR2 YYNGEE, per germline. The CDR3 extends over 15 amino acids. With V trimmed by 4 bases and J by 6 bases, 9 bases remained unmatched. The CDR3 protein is CASSSSGGGGQPQHF. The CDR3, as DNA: TGTGCCAGCAGCTCGTCAGGGGGCGGAGGTCAGCCCCAGCATTTT.

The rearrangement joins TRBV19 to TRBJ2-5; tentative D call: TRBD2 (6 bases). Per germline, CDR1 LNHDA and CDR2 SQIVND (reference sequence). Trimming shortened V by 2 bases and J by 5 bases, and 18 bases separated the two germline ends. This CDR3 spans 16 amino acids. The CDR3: CASSINPAGPGETQYF. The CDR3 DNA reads TGTGCCAGTAGTATAAACCCCGCGGGGCCCGGTGAGACCCAGTACTTC.

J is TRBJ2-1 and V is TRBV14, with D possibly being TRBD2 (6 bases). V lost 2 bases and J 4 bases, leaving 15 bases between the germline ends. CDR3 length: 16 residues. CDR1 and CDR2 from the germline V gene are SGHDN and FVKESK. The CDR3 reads CASSQLGQGLYNEQFF. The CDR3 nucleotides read TGTGCCAGCAGCCAATTAGGTCAGGGACTTTACAATGAGCAGTTCTTC.

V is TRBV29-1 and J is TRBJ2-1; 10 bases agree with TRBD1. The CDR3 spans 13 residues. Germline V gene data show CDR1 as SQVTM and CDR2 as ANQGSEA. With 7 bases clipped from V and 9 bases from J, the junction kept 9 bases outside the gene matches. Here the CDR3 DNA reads TGCAGCGGGACAGGGGGGATTTCAGGTGAGCAGTTCTTC. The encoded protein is CSGTGGISGEQFF.

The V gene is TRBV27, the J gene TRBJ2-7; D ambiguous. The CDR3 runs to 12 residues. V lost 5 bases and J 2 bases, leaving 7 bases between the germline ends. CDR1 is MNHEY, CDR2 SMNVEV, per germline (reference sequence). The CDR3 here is CASSARTYEQYF. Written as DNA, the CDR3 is TGTGCCAGCAGTGCCCGGACCTACGAGCAGTACTTC.

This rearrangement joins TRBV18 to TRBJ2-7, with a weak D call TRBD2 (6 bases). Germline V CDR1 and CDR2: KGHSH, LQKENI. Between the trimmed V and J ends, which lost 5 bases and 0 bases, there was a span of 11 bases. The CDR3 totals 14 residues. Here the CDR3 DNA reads TGTGCCAGCTCAACCTTCGGGAGCTCCTACGAGCAGTACTTC. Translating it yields CASSTFGSSYEQYF.

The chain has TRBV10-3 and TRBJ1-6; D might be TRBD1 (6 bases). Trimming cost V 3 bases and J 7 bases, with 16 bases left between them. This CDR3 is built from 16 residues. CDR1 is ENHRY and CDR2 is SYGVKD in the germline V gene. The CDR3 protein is CAISEGQTGWNSPLHF. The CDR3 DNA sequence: TGTGCCATCAGTGAAGGGCAGACAGGTTGGAATTCACCCCTCCACTTT.

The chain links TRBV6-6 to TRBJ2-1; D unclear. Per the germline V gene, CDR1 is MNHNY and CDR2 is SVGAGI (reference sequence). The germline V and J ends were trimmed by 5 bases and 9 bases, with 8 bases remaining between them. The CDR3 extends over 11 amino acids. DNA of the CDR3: TGTGCCAGCAGTATTCGGACTGAGCAGTTCTTC. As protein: CASSIRTEQFF.

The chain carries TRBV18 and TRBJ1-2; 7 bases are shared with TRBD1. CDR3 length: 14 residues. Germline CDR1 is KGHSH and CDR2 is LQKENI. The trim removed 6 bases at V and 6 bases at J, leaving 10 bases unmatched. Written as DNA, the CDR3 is TGTGCCAGCTCTGACGGGCCAGGGGGAAATGGCTACACCTTC. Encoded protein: CASSDGPGGNGYTF.

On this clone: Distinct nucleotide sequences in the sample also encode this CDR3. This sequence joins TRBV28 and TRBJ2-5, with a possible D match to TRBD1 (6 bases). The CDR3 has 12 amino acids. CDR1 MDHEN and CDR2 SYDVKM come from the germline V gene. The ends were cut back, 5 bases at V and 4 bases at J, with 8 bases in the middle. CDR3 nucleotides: TGTGCCAGCAGTCCAGGGGTAGAGACCCAGTACTTC. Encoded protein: CASSPGVETQYF.

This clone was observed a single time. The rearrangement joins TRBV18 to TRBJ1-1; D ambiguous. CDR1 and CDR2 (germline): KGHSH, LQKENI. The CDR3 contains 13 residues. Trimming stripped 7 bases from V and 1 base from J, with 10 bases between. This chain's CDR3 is CASYQTGNTEAFF. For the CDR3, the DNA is TGTGCCAGCTACCAGACGGGGAACACTGAAGCTTTCTTT.

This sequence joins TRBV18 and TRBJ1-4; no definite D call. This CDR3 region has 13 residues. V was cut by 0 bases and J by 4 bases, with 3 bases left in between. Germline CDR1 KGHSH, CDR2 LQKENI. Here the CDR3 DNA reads TGTGCCAGCTCACCACCTAATAATGAAAAACTGTTTTTT. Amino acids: CASSPPNNEKLFF.

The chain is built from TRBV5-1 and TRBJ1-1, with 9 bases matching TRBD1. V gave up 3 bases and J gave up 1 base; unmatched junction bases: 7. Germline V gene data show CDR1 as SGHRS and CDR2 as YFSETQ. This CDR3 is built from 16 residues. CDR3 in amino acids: CASSYSQGARNTEAFF. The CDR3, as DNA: TGCGCCAGCAGCTATTCACAGGGGGCGCGGAACACTGAAGCTTTCTTT.

The CDR3 DNA follows: TGTGCCAGCAGTTCACATACAAACAACAGGGACGAGCAGTACTTC. Its translation is CASSSHTNNRDEQYF. The V and J genes are TRBV7-2 and TRBJ2-7; maybe TRBD1 (6 bases). The CDR3 is 15 residues long. V was trimmed by 6 bases and J by 5 bases, leaving 20 bases between them. In germline, CDR1 is SGHTA, CDR2 FQGNSA.

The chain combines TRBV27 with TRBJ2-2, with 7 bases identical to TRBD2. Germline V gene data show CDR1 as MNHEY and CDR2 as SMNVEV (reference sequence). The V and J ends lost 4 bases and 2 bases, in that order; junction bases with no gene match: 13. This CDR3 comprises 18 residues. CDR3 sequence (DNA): TGTGCCAGCAGTTCCCACGGACGCGGGAGAGTTAACACCGGGGAGCTGTTTTTT. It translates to CASSSHGRGRVNTGELFF.

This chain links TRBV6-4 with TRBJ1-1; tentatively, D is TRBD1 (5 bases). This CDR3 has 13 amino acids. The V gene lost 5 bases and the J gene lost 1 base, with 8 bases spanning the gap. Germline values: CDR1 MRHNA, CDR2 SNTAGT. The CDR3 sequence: CASSNGGNTEAFF. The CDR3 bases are TGTGCCAGCAGTAACGGGGGGAACACTGAAGCTTTCTTT.

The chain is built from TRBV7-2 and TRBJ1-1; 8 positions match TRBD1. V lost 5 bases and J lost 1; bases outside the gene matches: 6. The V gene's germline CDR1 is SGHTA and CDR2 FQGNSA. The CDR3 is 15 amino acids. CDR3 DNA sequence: TGTGCCAGCAGCGTTTACAGGGGGGCGAACACTGAAGCTTTCTTT. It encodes CASSVYRGANTEAFF.

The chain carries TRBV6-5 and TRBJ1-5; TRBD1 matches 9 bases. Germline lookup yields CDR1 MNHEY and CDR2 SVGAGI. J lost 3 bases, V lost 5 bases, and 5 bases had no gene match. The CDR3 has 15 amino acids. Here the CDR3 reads CASSVGQGLNQPQHF. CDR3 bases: TGTGCCAGCAGTGTGGGACAGGGCCTCAATCAGCCCCAGCATTTT.

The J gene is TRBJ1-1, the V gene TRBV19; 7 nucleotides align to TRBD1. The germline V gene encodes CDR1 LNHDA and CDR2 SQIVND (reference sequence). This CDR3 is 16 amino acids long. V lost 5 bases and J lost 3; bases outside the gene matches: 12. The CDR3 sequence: CASSPQTGRLYTEAFF. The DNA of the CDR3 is TGTGCCAGTAGTCCTCAGACAGGGAGGTTGTACACTGAAGCTTTCTTT. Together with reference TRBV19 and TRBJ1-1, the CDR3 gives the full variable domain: DGGITQSPKYLFRKEGQNVTLSCEQNLNHDAMYWYRQDPGQGLRLIYYSQIVNDFQKGDIAEGYSVSREKKESFPLTVTSAQKNPTAFYLCASSPQTGRLYTEAFFGQGTRLTVV.

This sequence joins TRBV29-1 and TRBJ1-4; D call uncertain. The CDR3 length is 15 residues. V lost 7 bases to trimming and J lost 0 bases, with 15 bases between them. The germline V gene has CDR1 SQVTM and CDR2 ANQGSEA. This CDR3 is CSAGLGTATNEKLFF. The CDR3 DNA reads TGCAGCGCTGGTCTGGGTACTGCAACTAATGAAAAACTGTTTTTT.

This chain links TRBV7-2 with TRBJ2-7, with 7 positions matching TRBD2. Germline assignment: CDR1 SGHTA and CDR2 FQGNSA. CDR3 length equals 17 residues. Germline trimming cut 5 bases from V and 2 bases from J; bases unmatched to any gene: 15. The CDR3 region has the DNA TGTGCCAGCAGCCTAGGGAGGGCCTGGGCTAATACCTACGAGCAGTACTTC. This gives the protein CASSLGRAWANTYEQYF.

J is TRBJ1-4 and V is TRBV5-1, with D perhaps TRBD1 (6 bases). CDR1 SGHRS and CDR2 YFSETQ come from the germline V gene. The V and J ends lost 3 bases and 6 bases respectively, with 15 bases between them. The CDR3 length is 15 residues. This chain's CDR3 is CASSSQGGNDEKLFF. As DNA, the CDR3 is TGCGCCAGCAGCTCGCAAGGGGGTAACGATGAAAAACTGTTTTTT.

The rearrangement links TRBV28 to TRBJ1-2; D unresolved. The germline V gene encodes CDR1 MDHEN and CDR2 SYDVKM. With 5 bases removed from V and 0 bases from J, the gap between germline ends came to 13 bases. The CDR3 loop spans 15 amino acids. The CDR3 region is CASSVLGRPNYGYTF. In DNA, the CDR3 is TGTGCCAGCAGTGTGTTGGGCAGACCTAACTATGGCTACACCTTC.

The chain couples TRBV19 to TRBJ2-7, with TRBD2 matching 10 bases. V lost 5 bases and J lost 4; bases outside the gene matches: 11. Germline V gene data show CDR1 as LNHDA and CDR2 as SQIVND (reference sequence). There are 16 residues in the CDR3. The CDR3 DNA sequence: TGTGCCAGTAGTTCAGTTCTAGCGGGAGAGGTGTACGAGCAGTACTTC. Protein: CASSSVLAGEVYEQYF.

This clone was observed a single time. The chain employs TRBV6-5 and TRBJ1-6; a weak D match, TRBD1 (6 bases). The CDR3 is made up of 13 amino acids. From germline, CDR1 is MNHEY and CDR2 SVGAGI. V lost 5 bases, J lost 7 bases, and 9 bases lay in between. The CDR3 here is CASSQGRNSPLHF. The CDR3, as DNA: TGTGCCAGCAGTCAGGGGAGGAATTCACCCCTCCACTTT.

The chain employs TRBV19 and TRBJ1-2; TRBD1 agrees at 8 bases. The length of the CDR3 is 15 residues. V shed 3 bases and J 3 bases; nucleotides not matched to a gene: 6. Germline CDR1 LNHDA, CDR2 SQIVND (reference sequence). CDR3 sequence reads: CASSIAAGGDYGYTF. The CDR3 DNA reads TGTGCCAGTAGTATCGCGGCAGGGGGCGACTATGGCTACACCTTC.

The CDR3 here is CASSFFPPQGGAFF. In DNA, the CDR3 is TGTGCCAGCAGTTTCTTCCCCCCGCAGGGGGGGGCTTTCTTT. The chain recombines TRBV28 with TRBJ1-1; TRBD1 agrees at 7 bases. This CDR3 has 14 amino acids. V trimming: 3 bases; J trimming: 11 bases; junction bases outside the gene matches: 12. Germline V gene data show CDR1 as MDHEN and CDR2 as SYDVKM.